Presented here are 20 T cell receptor beta chains from one specimen sequenced in a study of patients and donors after allogeneic stem cell transplantation. TCRdb fed the RT-PCR reads into MiXCR, producing one record per CDR3 protein. Of about 200,000 distinct CDR3 sequences in the sample, around two fifths are singletons; the top ten hold approximately 32%. Sequencing was performed on blood, either unsorted or a sorted T cell fraction (not recorded which). The receptor set was obtained from a human donor who was either an allogeneic HSCT recipient or a stem cell or donor lymphocyte infusion donor (not recorded which). It is not recorded whose cells these are; they may come from a transplant donor.

This clonotype was counted only a few times. The chain uses TRBV12-3 or TRBV12-4 and TRBJ2-7; D not resolved. CDR3 length: 14 amino acids. Between the trimmed V and J ends, which lost 3 bases and 5 bases, there was a span of 14 bases. The DNA for the CDR3 is TGTGCCAGCAGTTTGGTGGCAGCCCTGGACGAGCAGTACTTC. Amino acid sequence: CASSLVAALDEQYF.

This clonotype was seen only a few times. J is TRBJ2-5 and V is TRBV21-1; the D segment call TRBD1 is taken from the table without a DNA check. TRBV21-1 is a recognized pseudogene. The CDR3 spans 11 residues. The CDR3 protein is CASMRGETQYF. The CDR3 DNA reads TGTGCCAGCATGAGGGGAGAGACCCAGTACTTC.

This clonotype was observed a few times. The chain uses TRBV14 and TRBJ1-1; D is ambiguous. The CDR3 runs 12 residues. Germline CDR1 SGHDN, CDR2 FVKESK. The V end lost 2 bases, the J end lost 6 bases, and 7 bases lay between the germline ends. CDR3 loop: CASSQWFAEAFF. Written as DNA, the CDR3 is TGTGCCAGCAGCCAATGGTTCGCTGAAGCTTTCTTT.

The table lists this clonotype with a few counts. V usage is TRBV5-1 and J usage is TRBJ1-1, with 8 nucleotides matching TRBD1. CDR3 length: 16 residues. Germline CDR1 SGHRS, CDR2 YFSETQ. V gave up 4 bases and J gave up 0 bases; unmatched junction bases: 8. Here the CDR3 reads CASSPDRTGMNTEAFF. Written as DNA, the CDR3 is TGCGCCAGCAGCCCCGACAGGACAGGGATGAACACTGAAGCTTTCTTT.

This rearrangement joins TRBV18 to TRBJ1-1; 9 bases fit TRBD1. Germline CDR1 KGHSH, CDR2 LQKENI. The V segment lost 3 bases and the J segment 4 bases; nucleotides outside the gene matches: 15. This CDR3 comprises 18 residues. DNA for the CDR3: TGTGCCAGCTCACCCCAGGGATGGTCGGGACAGGGAGGCACTGAAGCTTTCTTT. Translation: CASSPQGWSGQGGTEAFF. Combining the CDR3 with reference TRBV18 and TRBJ1-1 gives the whole variable domain NAGVMQNPRHLVRRRGQEARLRCSPMKGHSHVYWYRQLPEEGLKFMVYLQKENIIDESGMPKERFSAEFPKEGPSILRIQQVVRGDSAAYFCASSPQGWSGQGGTEAFFGQGTRLTVV.

This chain uses TRBV12-3 or TRBV12-4 with TRBJ2-7; unclear D gene. There are 12 residues in the CDR3. The V end was cut by 4 bases, the J end by 6 bases, with 10 bases between. CDR3 loop: CASSWSGAEQYF. For the CDR3, the DNA is TGTGCCAGCAGTTGGTCAGGAGCCGAGCAGTACTTC.

This clonotype was observed at least ten times. V gene TRBV6-2 or TRBV6-3 combines with J gene TRBJ1-1; D remains ambiguous. The CDR3 is 14 residues long. The V gene lost 0 bases and the J gene lost 1 base, with 6 bases spanning the gap. Per germline, CDR1 MNHEY and CDR2 SVGEGT. CDR3 loop: CASSYSTENTEAFF. Written as DNA, the CDR3 is TGTGCCAGCAGTTACTCTACAGAGAACACTGAAGCTTTCTTT.

This clonotype was counted between two and nine times. In nucleotides, the CDR3 is TGTGCCAGCAGCTCAGGGACAGCCCAAGAGACCCAGTACTTC. This encodes CASSSGTAQETQYF. The rearrangement uses TRBV13 and TRBJ2-5; 7 positions match TRBD1. Losses at the gene ends were 4 bases for V and 1 base for J; bases not matched to a gene: 3. Germline CDR1 is PRHDT and CDR2 is FYEKMQ (reference sequence). The length of the CDR3 is 14 residues.

The chain has TRBV28 and TRBJ2-7, with TRBD1 matching 7 bases. The J segment lost 2 bases and the V segment lost 5 bases, leaving 9 bases of the junction unmatched. Looked up from germline, CDR1 is MDHEN and CDR2 is SYDVKM. The CDR3 contains 15 residues. CDR3 DNA sequence: TGTGCCAGCAGTCCCCAACAGGGGTCAACCTACGAGCAGTACTTC. Translated, it gives CASSPQQGSTYEQYF.

CDR3 bases: TGCGCCAGCAGCCGGGGGACTAGCGGGTACGAGCAGTACTTC. Its protein product is CASSRGTSGYEQYF. The chain uses TRBV4-3 and TRBJ2-7; TRBD2 agrees at 12 bases. Germline V gene data show CDR1 as LGHNA and CDR2 as YSLEER. The CDR3 is 14 amino acids. After removal of 4 bases from V and 4 bases from J, the junction contained 2 bases not matched to a gene.

The J gene is TRBJ2-1, the V gene TRBV14; D is perhaps TRBD1 (6 bases). The CDR3 sequence is 14 residues long. Germline assignment: CDR1 SGHDN and CDR2 FVKESK. V lost 4 bases to trimming and J lost 7 bases, with 14 bases between them. CDR3 coding DNA: TGTGCCAGCAGCCTTCACTCACAGGGTAATGAGCAGTTCTTC. Residues: CASSLHSQGNEQFF.

The V and J genes are TRBV29-1 and TRBJ2-3; weak D call: TRBD2 (6 bases). Trimming took off 2 bases at V and 5 bases at J, with 17 bases between the two ends. Germline assignment: CDR1 SQVTM and CDR2 ANQGSEA. The CDR3 consists of 15 residues. The CDR3 nucleotides are TGCAGCGTTGAACTTCCCGGGAGCTCTTTAGATACGCAGTATTTT. This codes for CSVELPGSSLDTQYF.

This chain connects TRBV5-1 to TRBJ2-1; no definite D call. V lost 1 base and J lost 4, with 6 bases in between. Germline-derived CDR1 and CDR2 are SGHRS and YFSETQ. This CDR3 region has 13 residues. The CDR3 spells CASSLWRYNEQFF. The CDR3 nucleotides read TGCGCCAGCAGCTTGTGGAGATACAATGAGCAGTTCTTC.

The gene calls are TRBV29-1 and TRBJ1-1; TRBD1 is a possible D gene (6 bases). Trimming took 5 bases from V and 5 from J, leaving 15 bases between them. Germline lookup yields CDR1 SQVTM and CDR2 ANQGSEA. This CDR3 region has 13 residues. The CDR3 is CSVPSQGWTEAFF. The CDR3 region has the DNA TGCAGCGTTCCGTCACAGGGATGGACTGAAGCTTTCTTT.

This sequence joins TRBV20-1 and TRBJ2-1; D gene ambiguous. V was cut by 3 bases and J by 4 bases, with 13 bases left in between. The CDR3 totals 14 residues. CDR1 is DFQATT and CDR2 is SNEGSKA in the germline V gene (reference sequence). The CDR3 nucleotides are TGCAGTGCTAGCACCAAGGACCTATACAATGAGCAGTTCTTC. It yields the protein CSASTKDLYNEQFF.

The chain carries TRBV3-1 and TRBJ2-5; TRBD2 aligns across 8 bases. Trimming removed 0 bases from V and 2 bases from J; junction bases left unmatched: 2. The CDR3 extends over 15 amino acids. Per germline, CDR1 LGHDT and CDR2 YNNKEL (reference sequence). The CDR3 DNA follows: TGTGCCAGCAGCCAAGAACTAGCGGTTCAAGAGACCCAGTACTTC. It is translated as CASSQELAVQETQYF.

The genes are TRBV12-3 or TRBV12-4 and TRBJ2-6, with D unresolved. This CDR3 spans 15 amino acids. V was trimmed by 4 bases and J by 0 bases, leaving 7 bases between them. The DNA of the CDR3 is TGTGCCAGCAGTTCCTTTACCTCTGGGGCCAACGTCCTGACTTTC. Protein sequence: CASSSFTSGANVLTF.

The rearrangement uses TRBV24-1 and TRBJ1-1, with a possible D match to TRBD1 (5 bases). V dropped 12 bases and J dropped 8 bases, with 12 bases sitting between them. Germline CDR1 and CDR2: KGHDR and SFDVKD. The CDR3 extends over 10 amino acids. The CDR3 region is CAPEGLEAFF. CDR3 nucleotide sequence: TGTGCCCCAGAGGGGCTGGAAGCTTTCTTT.

This clonotype has only a few counts. The chain employs TRBV20-1 and TRBJ1-2; D gene ambiguous. This CDR3 contains 13 residues. The germline gives CDR1 DFQATT, CDR2 SNEGSKA (reference sequence). Trimming removed 3 bases at V and 2 bases at J, with 10 bases between. CDR3 amino acids: CSARNGENYGYTF. The DNA of the CDR3 is TGCAGTGCTAGGAACGGTGAAAACTATGGCTACACCTTC.

The chain is built from TRBV15 and TRBJ1-2; D is uncertain. Germline V gene data show CDR1 as LNHNV and CDR2 as YYDKDF (reference sequence). V lost 0 bases to trimming and J lost 3 bases, with 14 bases between them. CDR3 size: 16 residues. The CDR3 loop reads CATSRDLGRRHYGYTF. The CDR3 nucleotides are TGTGCCACCAGCAGAGATCTGGGCAGGAGGCACTATGGCTACACCTTC.